This note documents a single T cell receptor (beta chain) sequence. This CDR3 is 16 amino acids long. CDR1 is KGHSH and CDR2 is LQKENI in the germline V gene. Trimming at V came to 3 bases and at J to 2 bases, leaving 4 bases not matched to a gene. This sample is drawn from a study of blood T cell repertoires in COVID-19. Study in general: Acute and convalescent COVID-19 specimens originated in the United States, Italy and Spain. Sources were T cells, B-cell-depleted T cells, or PBMCs; the material itself was cDNA or gDNA.

Methods used by the authors: Estimation of nucleated cell counts was performed using reference gene primer amplification. This table comes from immunoSEQ multiplex PCR, and its TCRdb copy is limited to in-frame clones, with some not included. The D gene and trimming were derived from the DNA, and the V and J assignments and clone size from that table. Here the sample spans about 70,000 clones, around 90% being singletons. The sequence derives from a human donor in a cohort sampled during active COVID-19. The source material was peripheral blood. This sequence joins TRBV18 and TRBJ2-3; 11 bases are a match to TRBD2. The CDR3 region has the DNA TGTGCCAGCTCACCTCTAGCGGGAGGCCTCACAGATACGCAGTATTTT. Its translation is CASSPLAGGLTDTQYF.